The 11 T cell receptor beta chains given below trace back to one sample, sequenced in a study of blood T cell repertoires in COVID-19. Some clones are missing from TCRdb's copy, which holds only in-frame ones; the method was immunoSEQ multiplex PCR. The profile shows approximately 230,000 clones, about 85% of them singletons. The sequenced material came from peripheral blood. These receptor sequences come from a young man with active or convalescent COVID-19.

The chain carries TRBV7-9 and TRBJ1-1; 8 bases line up with TRBD1. V shed 5 bases, J shed 1 base, and the junction held 6 bases outside the gene matches. The length of the CDR3 is 15 residues. CDR1 SEHNR and CDR2 FQNEAQ come from the germline V gene (reference sequence). The CDR3, as DNA: TGTGCCAGCAGCCCAGCGACAGGGGCGAACACTGAAGCTTTCTTT. Translation gives CASSPATGANTEAFF.

V is TRBV4-2 and J is TRBJ2-7, with D possibly being TRBD1 (5 bases). The V gene's germline CDR1 is LGHNA and CDR2 YNFKEQ. Trimming removed 0 bases at V and 1 base at J, with 13 bases between. The CDR3 extends over 16 amino acids. This CDR3 reads CASSQDFRTKSYEQYF. The CDR3, as DNA: TGTGCCAGCAGCCAAGATTTTCGGACAAAATCCTACGAGCAGTACTTC.

The chain links TRBV3-1 (or the pseudogene TRBV3-2) to TRBJ2-1; TRBD2 agrees at 10 bases. This CDR3 spans 15 amino acids. CDR1 is LGHDT and CDR2 is YNNKEL in the germline V gene (reference sequence). The V segment lost 1 base and the J segment 10 bases; nucleotides outside the gene matches: 7. The CDR3 DNA follows: TGTGCCAGCAGCCAAGTTCTAGCGGGAGTTGGGGAGCAGTTCTTC. It codes for CASSQVLAGVGEQFF.

V and J are TRBV6-1 and TRBJ1-5; D unclear. Between the trimmed V and J ends, which lost 1 base and 5 bases, there was a span of 9 bases. The CDR3 length is 14 residues. The germline V gene encodes CDR1 MNHNS and CDR2 SASEGT. The CDR3 reads CASSEVNSYQPQHF. The CDR3 DNA sequence: TGTGCCAGCAGTGAAGTTAACAGCTATCAGCCCCAGCATTTT.

The chain recombines TRBV15 with TRBJ1-5; D remains ambiguous. The CDR3 is made up of 15 amino acids. Deletions cut 2 bases from V and 3 bases from J, with 11 bases between. Germline loops: CDR1 LNHNV, CDR2 YYDKDF (reference sequence). The CDR3 is CATSRSPEDNQPQHF. The CDR3 nucleotides read TGTGCCACCAGCAGATCCCCAGAGGACAATCAGCCCCAGCATTTT. Using reference TRBV15 and TRBJ1-5 for the parts outside the CDR3, the full variable domain is DAMVIQNPRYQVTQFGKPVTLSCSQTLNHNVMYWYQQKSSQAPKLLFHYYDKDFNNEADTPDNFQSRRPNTSFCFLDIRSPGLGDTAMYLCATSRSPEDNQPQHFGDGTRLSIL.

The rearrangement links TRBV6-5 to TRBJ1-4, with D unresolved. Trimming stripped 5 bases from V and 0 bases from J, with 7 bases between. CDR3 length: 14 amino acids. Germline V CDR1 and CDR2: MNHEY, SVGAGI. DNA of the CDR3: TGTGCCAGCAGTCTATACGCAACTAATGAAAAACTGTTTTTT. Protein sequence: CASSLYATNEKLFF.

The V call is TRBV5-4, the J call TRBJ1-2; D is uncertain. The CDR3 totals 15 residues. Trimming took off 0 bases at V and 6 bases at J, with 15 bases between the two ends. Germline V lookup: CDR1 SGHNT, CDR2 YYREEE (reference sequence). This CDR3 reads CASSLGQQQRNGYTF. Written as DNA, the CDR3 is TGTGCCAGCAGCTTGGGCCAACAACAGCGGAATGGCTACACCTTC.

The V call is TRBV6-5, the J call TRBJ2-5; a weak D match, TRBD1 (6 bases). Germline assignment: CDR1 MNHEY and CDR2 SVGAGI. The CDR3 is 15 amino acids. Trimming cost V 2 bases and J 2 bases, with 12 bases left between them. The CDR3 here is CASSYGPGAQETQYF. CDR3 bases: TGTGCCAGCAGTTACGGTCCAGGGGCGCAAGAGACCCAGTACTTC.

V gene TRBV14 combines with J gene TRBJ2-7; no clear D gene. Trimming stripped 4 bases from V and 0 bases from J, with 16 bases between. This CDR3 contains 16 residues. In germline, CDR1 is SGHDN, CDR2 FVKESK. The CDR3 sequence: CASSRRPRPFSYEQYF. Written as DNA, the CDR3 is TGTGCCAGCAGCCGCAGGCCTCGCCCGTTCTCCTACGAGCAGTACTTC.

V usage is TRBV7-2 and J usage is TRBJ1-6; possible D gene TRBD1, 5 bases. Trimming shortened V by 1 base and J by 10 bases, and 11 bases separated the two germline ends. CDR3 length equals 14 residues. Looked up from germline, CDR1 is SGHTA and CDR2 is FQGNSA. The CDR3 coding sequence is TGTGCCAGCAGCTTAGGGGGGGTTTGGTCACCCCTCCACTTT. Its protein is CASSLGGVWSPLHF.

This clone was seen a handful of times. This rearrangement joins TRBV2 to TRBJ1-2; 7 bases match TRBD1. The germline gives CDR1 SNHLY, CDR2 FYNNEI. This CDR3 region has 14 residues. V shed 7 bases and J 8 bases; nucleotides not matched to a gene: 13. CDR3 residues: CASTPGTDHRGYTF. CDR3 sequence (DNA): TGTGCCAGCACCCCAGGGACAGACCACCGGGGCTACACCTTC.